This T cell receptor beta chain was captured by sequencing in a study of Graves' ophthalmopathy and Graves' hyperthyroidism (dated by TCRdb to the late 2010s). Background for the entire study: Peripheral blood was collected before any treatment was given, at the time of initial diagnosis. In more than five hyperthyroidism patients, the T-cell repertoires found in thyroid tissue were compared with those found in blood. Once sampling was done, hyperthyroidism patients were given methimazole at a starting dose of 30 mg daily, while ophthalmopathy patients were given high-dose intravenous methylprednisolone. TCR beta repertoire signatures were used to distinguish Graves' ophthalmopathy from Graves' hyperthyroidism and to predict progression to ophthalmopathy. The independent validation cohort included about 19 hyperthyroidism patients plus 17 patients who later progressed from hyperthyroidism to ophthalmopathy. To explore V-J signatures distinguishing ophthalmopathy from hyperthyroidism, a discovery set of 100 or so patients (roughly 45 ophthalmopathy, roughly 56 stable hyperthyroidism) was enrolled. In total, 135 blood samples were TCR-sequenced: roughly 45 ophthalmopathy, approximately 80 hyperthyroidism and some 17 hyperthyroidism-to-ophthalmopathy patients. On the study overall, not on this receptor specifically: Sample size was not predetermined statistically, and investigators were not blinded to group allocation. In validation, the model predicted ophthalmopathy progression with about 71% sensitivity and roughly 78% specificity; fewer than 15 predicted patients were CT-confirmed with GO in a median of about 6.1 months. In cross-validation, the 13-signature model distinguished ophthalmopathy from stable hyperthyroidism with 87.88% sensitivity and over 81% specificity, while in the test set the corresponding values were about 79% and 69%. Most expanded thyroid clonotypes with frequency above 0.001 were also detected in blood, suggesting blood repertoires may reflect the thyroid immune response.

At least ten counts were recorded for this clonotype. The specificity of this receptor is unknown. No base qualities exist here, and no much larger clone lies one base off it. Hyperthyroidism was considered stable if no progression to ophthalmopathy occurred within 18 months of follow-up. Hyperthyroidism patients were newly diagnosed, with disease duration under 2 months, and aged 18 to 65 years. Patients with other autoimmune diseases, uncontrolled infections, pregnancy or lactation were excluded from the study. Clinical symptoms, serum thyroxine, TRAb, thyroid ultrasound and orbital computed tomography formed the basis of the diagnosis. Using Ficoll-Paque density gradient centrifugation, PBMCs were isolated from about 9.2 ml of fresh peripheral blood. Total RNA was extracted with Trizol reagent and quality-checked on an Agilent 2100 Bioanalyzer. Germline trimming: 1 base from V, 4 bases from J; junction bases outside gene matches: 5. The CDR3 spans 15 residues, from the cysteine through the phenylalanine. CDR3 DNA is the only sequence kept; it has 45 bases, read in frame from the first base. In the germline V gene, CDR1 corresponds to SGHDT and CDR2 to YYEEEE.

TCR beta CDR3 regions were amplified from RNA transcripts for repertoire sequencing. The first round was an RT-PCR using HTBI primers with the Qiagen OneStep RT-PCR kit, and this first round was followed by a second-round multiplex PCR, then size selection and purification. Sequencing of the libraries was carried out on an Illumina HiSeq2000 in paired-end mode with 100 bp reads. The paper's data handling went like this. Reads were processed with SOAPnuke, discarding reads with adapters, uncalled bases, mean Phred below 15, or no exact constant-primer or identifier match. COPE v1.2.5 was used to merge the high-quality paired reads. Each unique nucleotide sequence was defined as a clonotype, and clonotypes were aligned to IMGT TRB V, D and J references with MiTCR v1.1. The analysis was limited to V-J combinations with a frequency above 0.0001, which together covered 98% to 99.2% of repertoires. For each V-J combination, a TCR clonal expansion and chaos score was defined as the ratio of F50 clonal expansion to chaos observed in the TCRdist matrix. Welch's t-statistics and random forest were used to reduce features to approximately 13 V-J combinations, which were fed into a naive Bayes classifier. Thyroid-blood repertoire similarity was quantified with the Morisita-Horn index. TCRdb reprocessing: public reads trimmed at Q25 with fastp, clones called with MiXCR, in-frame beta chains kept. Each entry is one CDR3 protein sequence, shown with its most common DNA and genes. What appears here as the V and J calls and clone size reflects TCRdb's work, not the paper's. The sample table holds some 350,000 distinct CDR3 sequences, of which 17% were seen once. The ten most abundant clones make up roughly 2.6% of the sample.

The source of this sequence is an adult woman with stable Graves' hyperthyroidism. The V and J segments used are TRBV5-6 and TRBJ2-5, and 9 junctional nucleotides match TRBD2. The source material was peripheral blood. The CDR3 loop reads CASSLYEREVETQYF. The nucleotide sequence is TGTGCCAGCAGCTTGTATGAGCGGGAGGTAGAGACCCAGTACTTC.